The subject of this entry is one TCR beta chain. This table comes from immunoSEQ multiplex PCR, and its TCRdb copy is limited to in-frame clones, with some not included. The sample shows about 130,000 clones, about four fifths of them seen only once. J gave up 6 bases and V 4 bases, and 8 bases lay outside the gene matches. Germline V gene sequence: CDR1 SGHTA, CDR2 FQGNSA. The CDR3 runs to 15 residues. The entry originates in a study of cytotoxic CD8 clonotypes in ibrutinib-treated CLL. The TCR sequence derives from a human donor with chronic lymphocytic leukemia. The chain has TRBV7-2 and TRBJ2-3; 9 nucleotides line up with TRBD2. The sequencing used PBMCs, collected after 12 months of ibrutinib treatment. The CDR3 DNA is TGTGCCAGCAGCTCCAATAGCGGGGGTTGGGATACGCAGTATTTT. It codes for CASSSNSGGWDTQYF.